The entry below gives a single TCR beta chain sequence along with its context. This sample was included in a study of blood T cell repertoires in COVID-19. V was pared by 1 base and J by 4 bases, with 13 bases between. Germline values: CDR1 SNHLY, CDR2 FYNNEI. The CDR3 is made up of 15 amino acids. In the study's own analysis: Amplifying reference gene primers gave estimates of nucleated cell counts. The repertoire was sequenced with immunoSEQ multiplex PCR; TCRdb's copy has only in-frame clones and lacks some. V, J and clone size were drawn from that table, and D and trimming were deduced from the DNA. The sample records approximately 97,000 clones, roughly four fifths being singletons.

This chain joins TRBV2 and TRBJ1-1; D may be TRBD1 (5 bases). The source of this sequence is a man aged 40-50 years with active or convalescent COVID-19. Material: peripheral blood. CDR3 in amino acids: CASSEEGRVGTEAFF. The CDR3 DNA reads TGTGCCAGCAGTGAAGAGGGCAGGGTGGGCACTGAAGCTTTCTTT.